This TCR beta chain was documented in a study of blood T cells in healthy people across ages. With regard to this clonotype: The CDR3 ends on some other residue instead of the conserved phenylalanine or tryptophan, so this is likely a read error.

The second PCR ran 7 to 11 cycles with a sample-barcoded 5' primer and J-beta primers. Each of the samples gave a minimum of 2.5 million paired-end reads that contained CDR3. TCRdb reprocessed the 5' RACE reads via MiXCR and lists one record per CDR3 protein. The sample holds more than 750,000 distinct CDR3 sequences, roughly 29% seen once. These data were likewise used in another study, on T cells of mothers and their children. That publication notes: Each child contributed approximately 3 million TCR beta CDR3 reads, while each mother contributed over 8 million.

The sequenced sample was blood. The receptor comes from a woman in her thirties or forties in good health.

The CDR3 sequence: CATSAGGLNEKLFL. In nucleotides, the CDR3 is TGTGCCACCAGTGCGGGCGGGCTTAATGAAAAACTGTTTTTA. This chain joins TRBV24-1 and TRBJ1-4; D not certain. Germline V gene data show CDR1 as KGHDR and CDR2 as SFDVKD. The length of the CDR3 is 14 residues. V was cut by 5 bases and J by 4 bases, with 10 bases left in between.